The clone carrying this T cell receptor beta chain was detected many times. Trimming took 6 bases from V and 8 from J, leaving 17 bases between them. Germline CDR1 MDHEN, CDR2 SYDVKM. The CDR3 has 14 amino acids. The time point here: newly diagnosed GD, antithyroid drugs for less than 3 months. From RNA extracted from PBMCs, the TCR library was made. The data stem from a study of regulatory T cells in long-lasting Graves disease. Through Arm-PCR of CDR3 regions and iRepertoire HTBI primers, TCR beta libraries were built. TCRdb fed the multiplex PCR reads into MiXCR, producing one record per CDR3 protein. This table has 450,000 to 700,000 distinct CDR3 sequences, roughly 12% appearing once. These same data were also listed under a study on T cells in Graves' hyperthyroidism and ophthalmopathy. Per that study: With the HTBI primer set, the TCR CDR3 went through a first round of RT-PCR.

The specimen was peripheral blood mononuclear cells (PBMCs), collected at new diagnosis, from a patient treated with antithyroid drugs. This rearrangement joins TRBV28 to TRBJ2-1; D tentatively fits TRBD1 or TRBD2 (5 bases each). The sequence was obtained from a man aged 30-40 years with Graves disease. The CDR3 spells CASSSPGRSDEQFF. CDR3 DNA sequence: TGTGCCAGCAGCTCGCCGGGACGTTCCGATGAGCAGTTCTTC.